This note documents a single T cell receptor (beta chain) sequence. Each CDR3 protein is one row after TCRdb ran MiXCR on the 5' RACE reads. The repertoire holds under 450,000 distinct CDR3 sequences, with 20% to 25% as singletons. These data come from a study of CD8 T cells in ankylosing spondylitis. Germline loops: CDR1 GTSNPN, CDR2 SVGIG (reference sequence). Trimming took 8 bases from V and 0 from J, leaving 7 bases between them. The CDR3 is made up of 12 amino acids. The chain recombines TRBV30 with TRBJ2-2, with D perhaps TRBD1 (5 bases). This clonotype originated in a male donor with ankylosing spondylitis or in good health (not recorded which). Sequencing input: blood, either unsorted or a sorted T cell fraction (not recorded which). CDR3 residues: CAGAANTGELFF. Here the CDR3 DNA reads TGTGCCGGGGCTGCGAACACCGGGGAGCTGTTTTTT.